The sequence of this TCR beta chain was determined in a study of cytomegalovirus exposure and HLA in healthy donors. The PCR contained 60 Vbeta and 13 Jbeta primers. TCRdb's copy holds only in-frame clones and misses some; the assay was immunoSEQ multiplex PCR. The sample shows approximately 200,000 clones, 79% of them seen only once. With 5 bases clipped from V and 2 bases from J, the junction kept 7 bases outside the gene matches. This CDR3 contains 16 residues. Germline lookup yields CDR1 KGHSH and CDR2 LQKENI. The chain carries TRBV18 and TRBJ2-2; 8 nucleotides match TRBD1. The sequencing sample was made of PBMCs. The receptor's source is a girl under 18 in good health and CMV-seropositive. The chain's CDR3 is CASSYDRGTNTGELFF. The DNA for the CDR3 is TGTGCCAGCTCATACGACAGGGGAACCAACACCGGGGAGCTGTTTTTT.